What follows is one T cell receptor beta chain and its context. Its antigen is undetermined. The TCR beta library used iRepertoire HTBI primers with Arm-PCR amplification of CDR3. TCRdb analysed the multiplex PCR reads with MiXCR anew, one entry per CDR3 protein. The data hold roughly 420,000 distinct CDR3 sequences, with 15% to 17% observed a single time. This record belongs to a study of regulatory T cells in long-lasting Graves disease. General observations from the study: Relative to newly diagnosed Graves' patients, persistent ones had lower TCR diversity.

The CDR3 extends over 16 amino acids. V lost 5 bases to trimming and J lost 9 bases; unmatched junction nucleotides: 11. Germline V lookup: CDR1 SGHTA, CDR2 FQGNSA. Stated time point: newly diagnosed GD, antithyroid drugs for less than 3 months. PBMCs provided the RNA from which the TCR library was made. This sequence originates from a female donor with Graves disease. The J gene is TRBJ2-1, the V gene TRBV7-2, with TRBD2 matching over 12 bases. This sample comprised peripheral blood mononuclear cells (PBMCs), obtained at new diagnosis, from a patient treated with antithyroid drugs. The CDR3 region has the DNA TGTGCCAGCAGCCGACCGACTAGCGGGAGTAAGGTTGAGCAGTTCTTC. This sequence encodes CASSRPTSGSKVEQFF. Variable domain in full (rest from reference TRBV7-2 and TRBJ2-1): GAGVSQSPSNKVTEKGKDVELRCDPISGHTALYWYRQSLGQGLEFLIYFQGNSAPDKSGLPSDRFSAERTGGSVSTLTIQRTQQEDSAVYLCASSRPTSGSKVEQFFGPGTRLTVL.